This is a list of T cell receptor beta chains from one sample in a study of T cells in Graves' hyperthyroidism and ophthalmopathy. Each CDR3 protein gets one entry after TCRdb re-called the multiplex PCR reads with MiXCR. The sample contains a few hundred thousand distinct CDR3 sequences, 15% to 17% of which appear only once. Sequencing was carried out using blood. All receptors come from a woman under 30 with Graves' hyperthyroidism. Each CDR3 is given without its conserved first and last residue.

j_gene: TRBJ1-1; v_gene: TRBV5-1; CDR3aa: ASSWGQGRAEAF
j_gene: TRBJ2-1; v_gene: TRBV5-4; CDR3aa: ASSTPTSGGAVQF
j_gene: TRBJ2-1; v_gene: TRBV4-1; CDR3aa: ASSQWGLAGYNEQF
j_gene: TRBJ1-2; v_gene: TRBV5-6; CDR3aa: ASSLEGRTSGYGYT
j_gene: TRBJ1-1; v_gene: TRBV7-2; CDR3aa: ASSPLMTGGEGAF
j_gene: TRBJ2-6; v_gene: TRBV24-1; CDR3aa: ATSDANQGKANVLT
j_gene: TRBJ2-7; v_gene: TRBV6-2/TRBV6-3; CDR3aa: ASRSFRDRGPSSYEQY
j_gene: TRBJ1-1; v_gene: TRBV7-8; CDR3aa: ASSLGSGGTEAF
j_gene: TRBJ2-5; v_gene: TRBV11-2; CDR3aa: ASSLASGGGETQY
j_gene: TRBJ2-1; v_gene: TRBV20-1; CDR3aa: SARAAGGQSSYNEQF
j_gene: TRBJ2-3; v_gene: TRBV25-1; CDR3aa: ASSEFGGPTDTQY
j_gene: TRBJ1-2; v_gene: TRBV19; CDR3aa: ASSRRAFNYGYT
j_gene: TRBJ1-5; v_gene: TRBV7-2; CDR3aa: ASSLSWGDQPQH
j_gene: TRBJ1-5; v_gene: TRBV29-1; CDR3aa: SVETGGGQPQH
j_gene: TRBJ1-2; v_gene: TRBV6-4; CDR3aa: ASSDSRGSGYT
j_gene: TRBJ2-3; v_gene: TRBV30; CDR3aa: AWSGAIISDTQY
j_gene: TRBJ1-2; v_gene: TRBV7-2; CDR3aa: ASSPGSSYGYT
j_gene: TRBJ2-5; v_gene: TRBV6-1; CDR3aa: ASSLTSGGAGGETQY
j_gene: TRBJ2-1; v_gene: TRBV6-1; CDR3aa: ATYGWDEINEQF
j_gene: TRBJ2-5; v_gene: TRBV13; CDR3aa: ASSLEAGDQY
j_gene: TRBJ2-5; v_gene: TRBV4-1; CDR3aa: ASSLGQVETQY
j_gene: TRBJ2-5; v_gene: TRBV12-5; CDR3aa: ASGLGVAAQETQY
j_gene: TRBJ2-7; v_gene: TRBV11-2; CDR3aa: ASSSGRAGTTTIRGYEQY
j_gene: TRBJ2-6; v_gene: TRBV20-1; CDR3aa: SAVGDSPEGAGANVLT
j_gene: TRBJ1-1; v_gene: TRBV20-1; CDR3aa: SARGDAGEAF
j_gene: TRBJ1-3; v_gene: TRBV7-2; CDR3aa: ASSLAGQGVRNTIY
j_gene: TRBJ2-7; v_gene: TRBV30; CDR3aa: AWNRGQGGPWLSHEQY
j_gene: TRBJ2-7; v_gene: TRBV11-3; CDR3aa: ASSSPLRDEQY
j_gene: TRBJ2-7; v_gene: TRBV14; CDR3aa: ASSQPGTISYEQY
j_gene: TRBJ2-2; v_gene: TRBV12-3/TRBV12-4; CDR3aa: ASSLLRTGTGELF
j_gene: TRBJ1-6; v_gene: TRBV28; CDR3aa: ASSLRHRSSPLH
j_gene: TRBJ1-3; v_gene: TRBV11-3; CDR3aa: ASTSGNTIY
j_gene: TRBJ1-2; v_gene: TRBV20-1; CDR3aa: SANTGTGYT
j_gene: TRBJ1-4; v_gene: TRBV4-1; CDR3aa: ASSRTGEPTNEKLF
j_gene: TRBJ2-5; v_gene: TRBV4-1; CDR3aa: ASSPDLRGGRVETQY
j_gene: TRBJ2-1; v_gene: TRBV30; CDR3aa: AWSGRDEQF
j_gene: TRBJ1-5; v_gene: TRBV2; CDR3aa: ASTPGGTGQPQH
j_gene: TRBJ2-5; v_gene: TRBV20-1; CDR3aa: SARDGLAAAQETQY
j_gene: TRBJ2-7; v_gene: TRBV2; CDR3aa: ASSPRTSGSGAYEQY
j_gene: TRBJ1-2; v_gene: TRBV13; CDR3aa: ASSLRDSLNGHT
j_gene: TRBJ2-3; v_gene: TRBV7-3; CDR3aa: ASSLRTSGTTQY
j_gene: TRBJ1-2; v_gene: TRBV12-5; CDR3aa: ASGPDRARYGYT
j_gene: TRBJ1-2; v_gene: TRBV20-1; CDR3aa: SAREGINYGYT
j_gene: TRBJ1-1; v_gene: TRBV6-1; CDR3aa: ASSDRTNTEAF
j_gene: TRBJ1-1; v_gene: TRBV11-1; CDR3aa: ASSTRQGNTEAF